Listed here are 10 T cell receptor beta chains from one sample, sequenced in a study of blood T cell repertoires in COVID-19. Repertoires were generated with immunoSEQ multiplex PCR, while TCRdb's copy carries only in-frame clones and drops some. The data show some 250,000 clones, with approximately 85% seen just once and 0.65% to 0.9% held by the top ten. Sequences were obtained from peripheral blood. The origin of the receptors is a woman in her 30s with acute or convalescent COVID-19.

This clone occurred a few times. In the same sample, other DNA sequences code for this CDR3. The CDR3 DNA reads TGTGCCAGCAGTGAATTAGCGGGAGCATACAATGAGCAGTTCTTC. This encodes CASSELAGAYNEQFF. This chain connects TRBV2 to TRBJ2-1; 9 bases are a match to TRBD2. V shed 2 bases, J shed 4 bases, and the junction held 3 bases outside the gene matches. Germline V gives CDR1 SNHLY, CDR2 FYNNEI. The CDR3 loop spans 15 amino acids.

This chain joins TRBV12-5 and TRBJ2-7, with 8 bases identical to TRBD2. This CDR3 has 14 amino acids. J lost 2 bases, V lost 6 bases, and 6 bases had no gene match. Germline values: CDR1 LGHNT, CDR2 FRNRAP. CDR3 residues: CASGDPGLAYEQYF. CDR3 nucleotide sequence: TGTGCTAGTGGGGACCCGGGACTAGCCTACGAGCAGTACTTC.

The chain uses TRBV11-2 and TRBJ2-1, with 12 bases aligning to TRBD2. V lost 1 base to trimming and J lost 4 bases; unmatched junction nucleotides: 8. Germline lookup yields CDR1 SGHAT and CDR2 FQNNGV. The CDR3 sequence is 18 residues long. The CDR3: CASSLVFRLAGDYNEQFF. CDR3 sequence (DNA): TGTGCCAGCAGCTTAGTTTTCAGACTAGCGGGAGATTACAATGAGCAGTTCTTC.

The genes are TRBV23-1 and TRBJ2-5; 10 bases are a match to TRBD1. TRBV23-1 is identified as an open reading frame with a role that is uncertain. The length of the CDR3 is 19 residues. J gave up 3 bases and V 1 base, and 14 bases lay outside the gene matches. In DNA, the CDR3 is TGCGCCAGCAGTCAATACCCCCCATTAGTCGGACAGGGGGAAGAGACCCAGTACTTC. This sequence encodes CASSQYPPLVGQGEETQYF.

The chain has TRBV7-9 and TRBJ2-1; D possibly corresponds to TRBD2 (5 bases). This CDR3 contains 15 residues. Germline V lookup: CDR1 SEHNR, CDR2 FQNEAQ (reference sequence). V was trimmed by 2 bases and J by 8 bases, leaving 16 bases between them. CDR3 bases: TGTGCCAGCAGCTTACCCGTTACGCCGAGGGATGAGCAGTTCTTC. Translating it yields CASSLPVTPRDEQFF.

The chain employs TRBV3-1 (or the pseudogene TRBV3-2) and TRBJ2-2; 8 bases are a match to TRBD2. The length of the CDR3 is 15 residues. Germline assignment: CDR1 LGHDT and CDR2 YNNKEL (reference sequence). J lost 7 bases, V lost 5 bases, and 9 bases had no gene match. CDR3 amino acids: CASSFKTSVVGELFF. The CDR3 nucleotides are TGTGCCAGCAGCTTTAAGACTAGCGTCGTCGGGGAGCTGTTTTTT.

The chain combines TRBV7-8 with TRBJ2-1, with TRBD2 matching over 10 bases. The CDR3 runs 17 residues. The V and J ends lost 2 bases and 6 bases, in that order; junction bases with no gene match: 10. Germline CDR1 and CDR2: SGHVS and FQNEAQ. The CDR3 coding sequence is TGTGCCAGCAGCTTATCGCCTCTAGCGGGAGTTATCAATGAGCAGTTCTTC. This gives the protein CASSLSPLAGVINEQFF.

The V and J genes are TRBV10-1 and TRBJ2-1, with TRBD2 matching over 10 bases. This CDR3 spans 14 amino acids. Germline loops: CDR1 WNHNN, CDR2 SYGVQD (reference sequence). The V gene end was trimmed by 9 bases and the J gene end by 5 bases; junction bases not matched to a gene: 7. The CDR3 protein is CARQGTSANNEQFF. The CDR3 bases are TGCGCCAGACAGGGGACTAGCGCTAACAATGAGCAGTTCTTC.

This chain joins TRBV27 and TRBJ2-2; maybe TRBD2 (5 bases). V was clipped by 10 bases and J by 5 bases, with 20 bases between them. Germline CDR1 MNHEY, CDR2 SMNVEV (reference sequence). The CDR3 sequence is 15 residues long. Here the CDR3 DNA reads TGTGCCACCAGCGGTAGTGAATTGAGGACCGGGGAGCTGTTTTTT. Amino acids: CATSGSELRTGELFF.

The chain carries TRBV19 and TRBJ2-2; 9 bases align to TRBD1. CDR1 is LNHDA, CDR2 SQIVND, per germline (reference sequence). Unmatched junction bases numbered 4, after V lost 5 bases and J lost 0 bases. This CDR3 is built from 16 residues. CDR3 residues: CASSGNRGPNTGELFF. CDR3 sequence (DNA): TGTGCCAGTAGTGGCAACAGGGGGCCGAACACCGGGGAGCTGTTTTTT.